The 31 T cell receptor beta chains below all came from one sample that was sequenced in a study of shared clonotypes between healthy human individuals. TCRdb's copy holds only in-frame clones and misses some; the assay was immunoSEQ multiplex PCR. This sample has roughly 680,000 clones; 72% occur once, and the top ten carry over 1.5%. The sequenced sample consisted of memory CD4+ T cells sorted from blood. Subset described: CD45RA-negative fraction. These receptors were taken from a young woman in good health.

The V call is TRBV4-1, the J call TRBJ2-1, with 10 positions matching TRBD2. Germline trimming cut 5 bases from V and 4 bases from J; bases unmatched to any gene: 5. Per germline, CDR1 MGHRA and CDR2 YSYEKL. The CDR3 is 15 amino acids. The CDR3 DNA is TGCGCCAGCAGCGTTACTAGCGGGAATTACAATGAGCAGTTCTTC. Protein: CASSVTSGNYNEQFF.

V and J are TRBV2 and TRBJ2-7; 9 bases are shared with TRBD2. Trimming removed 8 bases from V and 6 bases from J; junction bases left unmatched: 8. The CDR3 contains 13 residues. Per the germline V gene, CDR1 is SNHLY and CDR2 is FYNNEI. The CDR3 is CASEAGGPGEQYF. The CDR3 nucleotides read TGTGCCAGCGAGGCGGGAGGGCCTGGCGAGCAGTACTTC.

As for this clone: This sequence is one base from a far larger clone and is likely a read error. Other DNA sequences in this sample translate to the same CDR3. V is TRBV30 and J is TRBJ1-1; perhaps TRBD1 as D (6 bases). Germline assignment: CDR1 GTSNPN and CDR2 SVGIG (reference sequence). This CDR3 has 13 amino acids. CDR3 coding DNA: TGTGCCTGGTATGGGACCCAGGGGACTGAAGCCTTCTTT. Translating it yields CAWYGTQGTEAFF. Full variable domain (rest looked up from reference TRBV30 and TRBJ1-1): SQTIHQWPATLVQPVGSPLSLECTVEGTSNPNLYWYRQAAGRGLQLLFYSVGIGQISSEVPQNLSASRPQDRQFILSSKKLLLSDSGFYLCAWYGTQGTEAFFGQGTRLTVV.

This clone was counted at least ten times. V usage is TRBV11-1 and J usage is TRBJ1-1; D may be TRBD1 (6 bases). The germline V gene encodes CDR1 SGHAT and CDR2 FQDESV (reference sequence). The germline V and J ends were trimmed by 3 bases and 1 base, with 12 bases remaining between them. The CDR3 is 15 amino acids. In DNA form, the CDR3 reads TGTGCCAGCAGCTTGCACTGGGGGCCGAACACTGAAGCTTTCTTT. This sequence encodes CASSLHWGPNTEAFF. The full variable domain, with the rest looked up from reference TRBV11-1 and TRBJ1-1, is EAEVAQSPRYKITEKSQAVAFWCDPISGHATLYWYRQILGQGPELLVQFQDESVVDDSQLPKDRFSAERLKGVDSTLKIQPAELGDSAMYLCASSLHWGPNTEAFFGQGTRLTVV.

This sequence joins TRBV25-1 and TRBJ1-3; tentative D call: TRBD1 (5 bases). This CDR3 is 13 amino acids long. V shed 7 bases and J shed 4 bases, with 11 bases lying between them. CDR1 is MGHDK and CDR2 is SYGVNS in the germline V gene. The CDR3 loop is CASMRGGGNTIYF. In DNA form, the CDR3 reads TGTGCCAGCATGAGGGGTGGGGGAAACACCATATATTTT.

J is TRBJ2-1 and V is TRBV5-8, with TRBD1 identical over 12 bases. This CDR3 contains 15 residues. Trimming cost V 4 bases and J 10 bases; bases outside gene matches: 9. The germline CDR1 and CDR2 sequences are SGHTS and YDEGEE. The CDR3 sequence is CASSHWGTGGREQFF. The CDR3 DNA follows: TGTGCCAGCAGCCACTGGGGGACAGGGGGCAGGGAGCAGTTCTTC.

The rearrangement uses TRBV18 and TRBJ2-7, with a possible D match to TRBD2 (7 bases). The CDR3 extends over 14 amino acids. Between the trimmed V and J ends, which lost 3 bases and 3 bases, there was a span of 12 bases. Germline V lookup: CDR1 KGHSH, CDR2 LQKENI. CDR3 in amino acids: CASSPGGLNYEQYF. The DNA for the CDR3 is TGTGCCAGCTCACCGGGGGGGCTCAACTACGAGCAGTACTTC.

The chain couples TRBV7-9 to TRBJ1-4; D not resolved. The germline V gene has CDR1 SEHNR and CDR2 FQNEAQ (reference sequence). The CDR3 is made up of 14 amino acids. The V end lost 1 base, the J end lost 8 bases, and 11 bases lay between the germline ends. CDR3 region: CASSLDALGEKLFF. CDR3 DNA: TGTGCCAGCAGCTTAGACGCCCTTGGAGAAAAACTGTTTTTT.

The CDR3 region is CASSQEARGNEQFF. The CDR3 DNA is TGCGCCAGCAGCCAAGAGGCGCGGGGTAATGAGCAGTTCTTC. The chain employs TRBV4-1 and TRBJ2-1; TRBD2 might be the D (6 bases). CDR3 length: 14 amino acids. Trimming took 0 bases from V and 7 from J, leaving 10 bases between them. CDR1 and CDR2 from the germline V gene are MGHRA and YSYEKL.

The V and J genes are TRBV5-1 and TRBJ1-1; a weak D match, TRBD1 (5 bases). V lost 0 bases and J lost 0, with 9 bases in between. The V gene's germline CDR1 is SGHRS and CDR2 YFSETQ. The CDR3 sequence is 15 residues long. In nucleotides, the CDR3 is TGCGCCAGCAGCTTGGAGGGCAGGGTGAACACTGAAGCTTTCTTT. Amino acid sequence: CASSLEGRVNTEAFF.

A word on this clone: The sample holds other DNA sequences that translate to the same CDR3. The chain couples TRBV4-1 to TRBJ1-5, with TRBD1 as a possible D gene (6 bases). Germline lookup yields CDR1 MGHRA and CDR2 YSYEKL. Trimming removed 0 bases at V and 2 bases at J, with 8 bases between. CDR3 length: 15 residues. The CDR3 DNA reads as TGCGCCAGCAGCCAAGAGGGGGGCGGCAATCAGCCCCAGCATTTT. Translation gives CASSQEGGGNQPQHF.

The chain is built from TRBV4-1 and TRBJ2-5; D possibly uses TRBD1 or TRBD2 (6 bases each). Germline CDR1 and CDR2: MGHRA and YSYEKL. Trimming took off 4 bases at V and 4 bases at J, with 22 bases between the two ends. The CDR3 spans 17 residues. In nucleotides, the CDR3 is TGCGCCAGCAGCCTCGGTCGGGGGCGTGAGGCGGGAGAGACCCAGTACTTC. Translated, it gives CASSLGRGREAGETQYF.

The J gene is TRBJ2-1, the V gene TRBV5-6, with TRBD2 identical over 11 bases. Germline CDR1 reads SGHDT; CDR2 reads YYEEEE. V lost 1 base to trimming and J lost 7 bases; unmatched junction nucleotides: 4. This CDR3 contains 15 residues. Here the CDR3 DNA reads TGTGCCAGCAGCTTGACTAGCGGGAGTGGGAATGAGCAGTTCTTC. Protein sequence: CASSLTSGSGNEQFF.

Only one count was recorded for this clone. This chain connects TRBV28 to TRBJ1-4; D gene uncertain. The V end was cut by 5 bases, the J end by 8 bases, with 9 bases between. Looked up from germline, CDR1 is MDHEN and CDR2 is SYDVKM. This CDR3 region has 12 residues. The CDR3 region is CASSRAEEKLFF. CDR3 coding DNA: TGTGCCAGCAGTCGCGCGGAGGAAAAACTGTTTTTT.

This chain uses TRBV19 with TRBJ2-1, with unresolved D. Germline lookup yields CDR1 LNHDA and CDR2 SQIVND (reference sequence). The CDR3 loop spans 16 amino acids. V lost 4 bases, J lost 8 bases, and 21 bases lay in between. The DNA of the CDR3 is TGTGCCAGTAGTACCCCAAATTCTCGACTGAGCGATGAGCAGTTCTTC. As protein: CASSTPNSRLSDEQFF.

The sample holds a few counts of this clone. The V gene is TRBV7-2, the J gene TRBJ2-4, with 9 bases lining up with TRBD2. CDR3 size: 16 residues. V dropped 4 bases and J dropped 5; count of bases not matched to a gene: 9. CDR1 is SGHTA, CDR2 FQGNSA, per germline. DNA of the CDR3: TGTGCCAGCAGCTCCGGGAGCGGGAGGCAGGAAAACATTCAGTACTTC. Translation: CASSSGSGRQENIQYF.

The gene calls are TRBV11-2 and TRBJ1-2; TRBD1 matches 11 bases. Germline V CDR1 and CDR2: SGHAT, FQNNGV. This CDR3 has 16 amino acids. J gave up 4 bases and V 5 bases, and 9 bases lay outside the gene matches. CDR3 bases: TGTGCCAGCAGCGCGGGACAGGGGGGTTCCGCCTATGGCTACACCTTC. Amino acid sequence: CASSAGQGGSAYGYTF.

J is TRBJ2-3 and V is TRBV11-3, with 11 bases aligning to TRBD2. Trimming cost V 6 bases and J 6 bases; bases outside gene matches: 8. This CDR3 spans 15 amino acids. Germline CDR1 and CDR2: SGHNT and YENEEA. CDR3 sequence reads: CASSYTSGRWDTQYF. The CDR3 DNA follows: TGTGCCAGCAGTTATACTAGCGGGAGATGGGATACGCAGTATTTT.

This clone was picked up one time. V and J are TRBV23-1 and TRBJ1-5, with TRBD1 matching 7 bases. TRBV23-1 is recorded as an ORF, its role being uncertain. V shed 0 bases and J 3 bases; nucleotides not matched to a gene: 11. This CDR3 is built from 18 residues. CDR3 loop: CASSQSLPGQRNNQPQHF. CDR3 DNA: TGCGCCAGCAGTCAATCCCTTCCGGGACAGCGAAACAATCAGCCCCAGCATTTT.

This clone was found a few times. The gene calls are TRBV4-1 and TRBJ2-3; D is uncertain. Germline V gives CDR1 MGHRA, CDR2 YSYEKL. The germline V and J ends were trimmed by 4 bases and 0 bases, with 5 bases remaining between them. The CDR3 contains 13 residues. This chain's CDR3 is CASSRPSTDTQYF. The CDR3, as DNA: TGCGCCAGCAGCCGCCCAAGCACAGATACGCAGTATTTT.

V and J are TRBV5-1 and TRBJ2-1; no firm D call. The V gene's germline CDR1 is SGHRS and CDR2 YFSETQ. V was pared by 6 bases and J by 7 bases, with 20 bases between. There are 15 residues in the CDR3. In DNA form, the CDR3 reads TGCGCCAGCAAGTTGGTCCCCTCTCAGGAAAATGAGCAGTTCTTC. Translated, it gives CASKLVPSQENEQFF.

The chain is built from TRBV28 and TRBJ2-7, with a weak D call TRBD1 (6 bases). Germline V gene lookup returns CDR1 MDHEN and CDR2 SYDVKM. V lost 2 bases to trimming and J lost 0 bases, with 11 bases between them. The CDR3 is made up of 15 amino acids. Here the CDR3 DNA reads TGTGCCAGCAGTTTAGCCCGAGGGGGCTCCTACGAGCAGTACTTC. Encoded protein: CASSLARGGSYEQYF.

This clone has more than one count but fewer than ten. Other DNA sequences in this sample translate to the same CDR3. The chain carries TRBV5-1 and TRBJ2-1; TRBD2 agrees at 9 bases. Looked up from germline, CDR1 is SGHRS and CDR2 is YFSETQ. The CDR3 is made up of 15 amino acids. V shed 4 bases and J 4 bases; nucleotides not matched to a gene: 6. For the CDR3, the DNA is TGCGCCAGCAGCCTAGCTAGCGGGACTTACAATGAGCAGTTCTTC. Residues: CASSLASGTYNEQFF.

The chain employs TRBV5-1 and TRBJ2-5; TRBD2 is a possible D gene (6 bases). The CDR3 sequence is 14 residues long. The ends were cut back, 4 bases at V and 4 bases at J, with 14 bases in the middle. Germline-derived CDR1 and CDR2 are SGHRS and YFSETQ. CDR3 amino acids: CASSGGTARETQYF. CDR3 DNA sequence: TGCGCCAGCAGCGGGGGGACTGCCCGAGAGACCCAGTACTTC.

This clone was counted a single time. The chain carries TRBV30 and TRBJ2-1, with 9 bases lining up with TRBD2. V shed 0 bases and J 1 base; nucleotides not matched to a gene: 4. The germline V gene has CDR1 GTSNPN and CDR2 SVGIG (reference sequence). The CDR3 spans 16 residues. The CDR3, as DNA: TGTGCCTGGAGTGTACTTGCGGGAGGGTCCTACAATGAGCAGTTCTTC. This encodes CAWSVLAGGSYNEQFF.

J is TRBJ1-1 and V is TRBV5-1; TRBD1 might be the D (5 bases). Trimming cost V 3 bases and J 4 bases, with 13 bases left between them. CDR3 size: 14 residues. Germline V gives CDR1 SGHRS, CDR2 YFSETQ. The CDR3 coding sequence is TGCGCCAGCAGCTGGGGAATGGGGGGCACTGAAGCTTTCTTT. Residues: CASSWGMGGTEAFF.

CDR3: CASSQGYSGNTIYF. The CDR3 nucleotides read TGCGCCAGCAGCCAAGGCTACTCTGGAAACACCATATATTTT. V usage is TRBV4-1 and J usage is TRBJ1-3, with D uncertain. The CDR3 extends over 14 amino acids. Germline V gene data show CDR1 as MGHRA and CDR2 as YSYEKL. V was trimmed by 1 base and J by 0 bases, leaving 4 bases between them.

This chain joins TRBV30 and TRBJ2-1; 13 bases align to TRBD2. J lost 9 bases, V lost 7 bases, and 12 bases had no gene match. The CDR3 sequence is 15 residues long. Germline CDR1 reads GTSNPN; CDR2 reads SVGIG (reference sequence). The CDR3 DNA reads TGTGCCTTGAAGCCCGGGACTAGCGGGATTGGTGAGCAGTTCTTC. Translated, it gives CALKPGTSGIGEQFF.

About this clone itself: Other DNA sequences in this specimen translate into the identical CDR3. The CDR3 protein is CASSLSSGAYNEQFF. For the CDR3, the DNA is TGCGCCAGCAGCTTGTCAAGCGGCGCCTACAATGAGCAGTTCTTC. The chain links TRBV5-1 to TRBJ2-1, with a weak D call TRBD2 (5 bases). This CDR3 region has 15 residues. Per the germline V gene, CDR1 is SGHRS and CDR2 is YFSETQ. V lost 1 base and J lost 2, with 10 bases in between. The whole variable domain, filled in from reference TRBV5-1 and TRBJ2-1, reads KAGVTQTPRYLIKTRGQQVTLSCSPISGHRSVSWYQQTPGQGLQFLFEYFSETQRNKGNFPGRFSGRQFSNSRSEMNVSTLELGDSALYLCASSLSSGAYNEQFFGPGTRLTVL.

Points on this clone: Given a far larger clone just one base away, this is likely a sequencing read error. Different DNA sequences within this sample yield the same CDR3. The chain employs TRBV11-2 and TRBJ2-1, with TRBD2 identical over 8 bases. The CDR3 extends over 14 amino acids. Trimming removed 1 base from V and 4 bases from J; junction bases left unmatched: 0. Germline V lookup: CDR1 SGHAT, CDR2 FQNNGV. The CDR3 spells CASSLAGGYNEQFF. The CDR3 nucleotides read TGTGCCAGCAGCTTAGCGGGAGGGTACAATGAGCAGTTCTTC.

The chain has TRBV5-8 and TRBJ1-2; D unresolved. The ends were cut back, 7 bases at V and 1 base at J, with 23 bases in the middle. Germline CDR1 reads SGHTS; CDR2 reads YDEGEE. This CDR3 is built from 17 residues. As DNA, the CDR3 is TGTGCCAGCCGAACGGGTCCGGGCCGCCGGGGTAACTATGGCTACACCTTC. This translates into CASRTGPGRRGNYGYTF.